This T cell receptor beta chain emerged from a study of blood T cell repertoires in COVID-19. In the study overall: Donors in the United States, Italy and Spain gave samples during acute or convalescent COVID-19. From T cells, B-cell-depleted T cells, or PBMCs came the material, which was cDNA or gDNA.

Original methodology: Nucleated cell counts were estimated from reference gene primer amplification. Only in-frame clones appear in the TCRdb table, and some are missing; sequencing was by immunoSEQ multiplex PCR. That table supplies the V and J calls and clone size; D and trimming were determined from the DNA. The sample contains some 270,000 clones, roughly 84% of which appear only once. The CDR3 runs to 15 residues. V trimming: 9 bases; J trimming: 1 base; junction bases outside the gene matches: 11. The germline CDR1 and CDR2 sequences are MNHEY and SVGAGI. The clonotype was recovered from a woman between 40 and 55 years old who had recovered from COVID-19. The V call is TRBV6-5, the J call TRBJ2-7; 8 bases align to TRBD2. Sequencing was performed on peripheral blood. CDR3 nucleotide sequence: TGTGCCAGTTACAACGGGGGGGCCGAATCCTACGAGCAGTACTTC. Translating it yields CASYNGGAESYEQYF.